This T cell receptor (beta chain) was documented in a study of CD8 T cells in Susac syndrome. Study results and caveats: The authors acknowledged that their TCR sequencing and HLA analysis involved a relatively small number of individuals.

CDR1 and CDR2 from the germline V gene are MDHEN and SYDVKM. This CDR3 comprises 14 residues. V lost 3 bases and J lost 1, with 10 bases in between. This clonotype has only a few counts. What it binds is not known. Sequencing of TCR beta was performed on blood CD8+ T cells and on blood CD4+ T cells. Controls comprised healthy donors matched for age and sex. A quantity of about 0.5 to 1 ug RNA underwent reverse transcription using random hexamers. TCRdb passed the immunoSEQ multiplex PCR reads through MiXCR, listing each CDR3 protein once. Among some 200,000 distinct CDR3 sequences listed, approximately 94% were seen once.

The rearrangement links TRBV28 to TRBJ2-7, with D perhaps TRBD2 (5 bases). The sequenced sample consisted of CD4+ T cells from PBMCs. This TCR came from a human donor in good health. Written as DNA, the CDR3 is TGTGCCAGCAGTTTCGGAGGAGGTTCCTACGAGCAGTACTTC. This codes for CASSFGGGSYEQYF. Full variable domain (missing parts from reference TRBV28 and TRBJ2-7): DVKVTQSSRYLVKRTGEKVFLECVQDMDHENMFWYRQDPGLGLRLIYFSYDVKMKEKGDIPEGYSVSREKKERFSLILESASTNQTSMYLCASSFGGGSYEQYFGPGTRLTVT.